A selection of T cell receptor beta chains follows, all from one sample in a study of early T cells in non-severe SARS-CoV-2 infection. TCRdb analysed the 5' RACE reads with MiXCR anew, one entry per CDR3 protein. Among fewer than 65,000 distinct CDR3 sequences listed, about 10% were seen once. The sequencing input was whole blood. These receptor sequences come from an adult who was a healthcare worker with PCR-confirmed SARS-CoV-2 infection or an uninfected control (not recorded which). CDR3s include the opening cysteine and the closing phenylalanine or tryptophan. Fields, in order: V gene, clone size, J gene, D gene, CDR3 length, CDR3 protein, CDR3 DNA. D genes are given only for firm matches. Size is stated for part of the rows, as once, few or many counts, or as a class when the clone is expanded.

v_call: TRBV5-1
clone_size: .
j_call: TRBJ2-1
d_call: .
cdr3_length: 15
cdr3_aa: CASSLGPQELSEQFF
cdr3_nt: TGCGCCAGCAGCTTGGGGCCTCAAGAGCTGAGTGAGCAGTTCTTC

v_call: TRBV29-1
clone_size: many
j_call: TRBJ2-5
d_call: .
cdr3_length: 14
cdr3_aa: CSVARGSKQETQYF
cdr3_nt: TGCAGCGTGGCGAGAGGGTCCAAGCAAGAGACCCAGTACTTC

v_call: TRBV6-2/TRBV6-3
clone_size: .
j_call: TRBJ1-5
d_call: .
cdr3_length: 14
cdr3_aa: CASSYNQGVQPQHF
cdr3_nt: TGTGCCAGCAGTTACAACCAGGGCGTTCAGCCCCAGCATTTT

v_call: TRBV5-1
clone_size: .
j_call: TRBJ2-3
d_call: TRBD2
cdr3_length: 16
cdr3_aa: CASSRASGGPSDTQYF
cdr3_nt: TGCGCCAGCAGCCGAGCTAGCGGGGGTCCATCAGATACGCAGTATTTT

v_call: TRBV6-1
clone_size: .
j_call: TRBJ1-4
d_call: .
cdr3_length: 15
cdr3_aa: CASSARTPLGEKLFF
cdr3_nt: TGTGCCAGCAGTGCCCGGACGCCTCTTGGGGAAAAACTGTTTTTT

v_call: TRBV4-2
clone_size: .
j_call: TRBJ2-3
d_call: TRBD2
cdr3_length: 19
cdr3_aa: CASSQDPSSLSGGADTQYF
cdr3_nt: TGTGCCAGCAGCCAAGACCCCTCCTCCCTTAGCGGGGGGGCAGATACGCAGTATTTT

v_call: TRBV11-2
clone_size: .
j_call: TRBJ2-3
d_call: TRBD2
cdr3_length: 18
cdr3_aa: CASSTHRGERGKVDTQYF
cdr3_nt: TGTGCCAGCAGCACCCACCGCGGGGAGCGGGGGAAAGTAGATACGCAGTATTTT

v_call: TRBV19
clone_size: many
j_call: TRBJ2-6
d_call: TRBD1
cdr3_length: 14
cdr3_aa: CASGDRVGANVLTF
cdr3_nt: TGTGCCAGTGGCGACAGGGTTGGGGCCAACGTCCTGACTTTC

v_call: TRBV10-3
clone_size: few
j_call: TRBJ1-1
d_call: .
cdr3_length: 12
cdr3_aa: CAIRGPNTEAFF
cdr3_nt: TGTGCCATTAGGGGACCGAACACTGAAGCTTTCTTT

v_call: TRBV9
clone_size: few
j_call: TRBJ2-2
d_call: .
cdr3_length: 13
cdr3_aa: CASSVGPTGELFF
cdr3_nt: TGTGCCAGCAGCGTAGGTCCTACCGGGGAGCTGTTTTTT

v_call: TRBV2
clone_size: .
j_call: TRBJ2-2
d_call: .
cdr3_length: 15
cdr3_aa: CASSEQGFRPGELFF
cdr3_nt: TGTGCCAGCAGTGAACAGGGCTTTCGGCCCGGGGAGCTGTTTTTT

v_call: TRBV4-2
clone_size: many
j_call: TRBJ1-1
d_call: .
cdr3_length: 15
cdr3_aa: CASSQAKQGNTEAFF
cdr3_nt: TGTGCCAGCAGCCAAGCGAAACAGGGTAACACTGAAGCTTTCTTT

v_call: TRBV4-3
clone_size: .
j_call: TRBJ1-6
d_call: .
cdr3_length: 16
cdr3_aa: CASSIQGGRENSPLHF
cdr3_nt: TGCGCCAGCAGCATCCAGGGTGGCCGGGAGAATTCACCCCTCCACTTT

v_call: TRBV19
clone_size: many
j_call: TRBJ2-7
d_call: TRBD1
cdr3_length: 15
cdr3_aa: CASSSLGQGIYEQYF
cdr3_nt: TGTGCCAGTAGTAGCCTGGGACAGGGAATTTACGAGCAGTACTTC

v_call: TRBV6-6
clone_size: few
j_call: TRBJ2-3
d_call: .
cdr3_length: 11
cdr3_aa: CALGITDTQYF
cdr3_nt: TGTGCCCTGGGAATCACAGATACGCAGTATTTT

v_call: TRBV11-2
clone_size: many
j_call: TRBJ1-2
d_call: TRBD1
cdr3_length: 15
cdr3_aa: CASSSWTGPNYGYTF
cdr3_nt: TGTGCCAGCAGCTCCTGGACAGGACCTAACTATGGCTACACCTTC

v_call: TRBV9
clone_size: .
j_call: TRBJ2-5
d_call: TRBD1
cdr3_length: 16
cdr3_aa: CASSVAMGQNQETQYF
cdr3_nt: TGTGCCAGCAGCGTGGCTATGGGACAGAACCAAGAGACCCAGTACTTC

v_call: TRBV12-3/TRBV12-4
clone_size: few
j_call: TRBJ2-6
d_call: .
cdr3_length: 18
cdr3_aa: CASSHRGGLSAGANVLTF
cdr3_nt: TGTGCCAGCAGCCACAGGGGGGGACTTTCGGCTGGGGCCAACGTCCTGACTTTC

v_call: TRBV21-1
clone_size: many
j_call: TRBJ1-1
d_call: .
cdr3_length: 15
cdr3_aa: CASSKVGGSNTEAFF
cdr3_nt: TGTGCCAGCAGCAAAGTTGGCGGTTCGAACACTGAAGCTTTCTTT

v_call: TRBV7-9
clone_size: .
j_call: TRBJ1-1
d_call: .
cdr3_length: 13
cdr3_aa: CASSLDSYGEAFF
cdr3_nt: TGTGCCAGCAGCTTAGACTCTTACGGTGAAGCTTTCTTT

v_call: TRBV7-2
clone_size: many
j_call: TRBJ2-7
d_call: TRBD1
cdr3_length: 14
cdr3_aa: CASSSRTGNYEQYF
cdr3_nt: TGTGCCAGCAGCTCACGGACAGGGAATTACGAGCAGTACTTC

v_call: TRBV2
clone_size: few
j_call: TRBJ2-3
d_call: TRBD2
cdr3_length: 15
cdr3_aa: CASSPSGFGTDTQYF
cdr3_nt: TGTGCCAGCAGCCCTAGCGGCTTCGGCACAGATACGCAGTATTTT

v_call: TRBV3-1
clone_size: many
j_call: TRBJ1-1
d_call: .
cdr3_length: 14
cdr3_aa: CASSPWERNTEAFF
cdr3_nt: TGTGCCAGCAGCCCCTGGGAAAGGAACACTGAAGCTTTCTTT

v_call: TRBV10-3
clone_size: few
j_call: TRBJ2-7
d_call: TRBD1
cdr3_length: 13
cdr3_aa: CAISGTVSYEQYF
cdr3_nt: TGTGCCATCTCCGGGACAGTGTCCTACGAGCAGTACTTC

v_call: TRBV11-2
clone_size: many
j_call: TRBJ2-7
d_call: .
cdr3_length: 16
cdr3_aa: CASRTLTGPIPYEQYF
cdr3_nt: TGTGCCAGCAGAACACTTACGGGACCGATTCCCTACGAGCAGTACTTC

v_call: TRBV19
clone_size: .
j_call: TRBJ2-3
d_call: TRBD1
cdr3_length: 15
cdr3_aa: CASRMGQGTTDTQYF
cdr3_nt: TGTGCCAGTAGAATGGGACAGGGGACGACAGATACGCAGTATTTT

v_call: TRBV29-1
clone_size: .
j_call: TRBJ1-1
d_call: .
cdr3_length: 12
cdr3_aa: CSVAGLATEAFF
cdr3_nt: TGCAGCGTTGCCGGGCTCGCCACTGAAGCTTTCTTT

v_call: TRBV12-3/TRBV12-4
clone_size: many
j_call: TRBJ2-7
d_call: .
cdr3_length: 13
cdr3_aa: CASSPRTVYEQYF
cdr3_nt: TGTGCCAGCAGTCCCCGGACAGTCTACGAGCAGTACTTC

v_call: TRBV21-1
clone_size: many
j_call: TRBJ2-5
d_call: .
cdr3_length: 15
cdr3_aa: CASSGGEAGGETQYF
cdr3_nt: TGTGCCAGCAGCGGGGGAGAAGCGGGAGGTGAGACCCAGTACTTC

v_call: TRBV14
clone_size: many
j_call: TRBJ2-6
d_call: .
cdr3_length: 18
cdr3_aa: CASSQAGRLLDGANVLTF
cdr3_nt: TGTGCCAGCAGCCAAGCAGGGCGTTTGTTGGATGGGGCCAACGTCCTGACTTTC

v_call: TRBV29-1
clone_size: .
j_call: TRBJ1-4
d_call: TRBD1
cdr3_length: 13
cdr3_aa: CSASGTANEKLFF
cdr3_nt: TGCAGCGCTAGCGGGACAGCAAACGAAAAACTGTTTTTT

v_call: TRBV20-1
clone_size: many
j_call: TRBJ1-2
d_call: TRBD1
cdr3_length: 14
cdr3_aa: CSVGQVNPTYGYTF
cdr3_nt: TGCAGTGTCGGACAGGTCAACCCCACCTATGGCTACACCTTC

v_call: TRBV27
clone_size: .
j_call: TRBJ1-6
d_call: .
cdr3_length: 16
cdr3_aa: CASTSLLGTENSPLHF
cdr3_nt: TGTGCCAGCACCTCCCTTTTAGGGACGGAGAATTCACCCCTCCACTTT

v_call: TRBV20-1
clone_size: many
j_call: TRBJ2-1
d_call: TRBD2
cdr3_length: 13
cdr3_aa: CSARVLGGNEQFF
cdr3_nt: TGCAGTGCTAGAGTCCTGGGGGGGAATGAGCAGTTCTTC

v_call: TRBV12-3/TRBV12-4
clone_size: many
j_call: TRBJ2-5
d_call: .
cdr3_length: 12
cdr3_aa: CASNSGQETQYF
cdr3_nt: TGTGCCAGCAATAGCGGCCAAGAGACCCAGTACTTC

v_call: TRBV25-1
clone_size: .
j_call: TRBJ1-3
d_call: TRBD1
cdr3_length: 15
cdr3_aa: CTSSETGGIGNTIYF
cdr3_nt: TGTACCAGCAGTGAGACAGGGGGAATTGGAAACACCATATATTTT

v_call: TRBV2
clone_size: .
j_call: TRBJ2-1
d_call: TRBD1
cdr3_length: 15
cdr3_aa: CASSQQGGSYNEQFF
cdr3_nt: TGTGCCAGCAGTCAACAGGGGGGATCCTACAATGAGCAGTTCTTC

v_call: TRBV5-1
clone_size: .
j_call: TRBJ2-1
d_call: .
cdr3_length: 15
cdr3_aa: CASSVTRATYNEQFF
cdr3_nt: TGCGCCAGCAGCGTGACCAGGGCGACCTACAATGAGCAGTTCTTC

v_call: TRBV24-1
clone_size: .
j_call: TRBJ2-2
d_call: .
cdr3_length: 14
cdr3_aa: CATSNRANTGELFF
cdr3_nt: TGTGCCACCAGTAACAGGGCGAACACCGGGGAGCTGTTTTTT

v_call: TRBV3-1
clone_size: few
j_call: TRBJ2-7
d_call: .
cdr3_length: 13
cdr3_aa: CASSQFSAGEQYF
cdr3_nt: TGTGCCAGCAGCCAATTTTCGGCGGGCGAGCAGTACTTC

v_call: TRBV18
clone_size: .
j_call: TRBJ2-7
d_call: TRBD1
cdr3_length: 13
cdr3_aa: CASSPTGAIEQYF
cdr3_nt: TGTGCCAGCTCACCGACAGGGGCGATTGAGCAGTACTTC